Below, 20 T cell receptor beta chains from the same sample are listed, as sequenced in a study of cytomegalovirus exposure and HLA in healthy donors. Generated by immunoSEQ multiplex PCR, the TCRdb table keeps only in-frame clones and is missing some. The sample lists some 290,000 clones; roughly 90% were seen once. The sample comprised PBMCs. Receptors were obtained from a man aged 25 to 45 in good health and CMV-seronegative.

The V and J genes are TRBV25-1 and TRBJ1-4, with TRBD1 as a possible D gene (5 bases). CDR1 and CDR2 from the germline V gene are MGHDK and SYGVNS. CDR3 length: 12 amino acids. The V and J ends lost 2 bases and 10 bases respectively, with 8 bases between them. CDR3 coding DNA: TGTGCCAGCAGTGAACCCACAGGAAAACTGTTTTTT. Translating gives CASSEPTGKLFF.

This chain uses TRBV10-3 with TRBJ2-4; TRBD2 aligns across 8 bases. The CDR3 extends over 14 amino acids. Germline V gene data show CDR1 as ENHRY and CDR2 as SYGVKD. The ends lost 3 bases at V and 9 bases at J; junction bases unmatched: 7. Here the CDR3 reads CAISDTAGAVIQYF. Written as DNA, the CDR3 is TGTGCCATCAGTGATACAGCGGGGGCAGTCATTCAGTACTTC.

The CDR3 region has the DNA TGCGCCAGCAGCGCAACAGGGGGGGGAGAGACCCAGTACTTC. This sequence encodes CASSATGGGETQYF. The rearrangement joins TRBV5-1 to TRBJ2-5, with a possible D match to TRBD1 (8 bases). The V gene lost 4 bases and the J gene lost 4 bases, with 14 bases spanning the gap. This CDR3 has 14 amino acids. CDR1 is SGHRS and CDR2 is YFSETQ in the germline V gene.

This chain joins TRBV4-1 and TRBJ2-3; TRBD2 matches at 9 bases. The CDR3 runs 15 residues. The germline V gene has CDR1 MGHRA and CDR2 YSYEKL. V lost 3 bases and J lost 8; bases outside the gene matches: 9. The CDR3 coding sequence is TGCGCCAGCAGCCAGATAGCGGGGGCGCTAGGTACGCAGTATTTT. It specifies CASSQIAGALGTQYF.

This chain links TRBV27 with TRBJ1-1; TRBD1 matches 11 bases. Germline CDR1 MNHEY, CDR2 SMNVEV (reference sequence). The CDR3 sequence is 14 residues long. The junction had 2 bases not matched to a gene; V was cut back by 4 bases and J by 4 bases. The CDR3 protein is CASSWDRGSTEAFF. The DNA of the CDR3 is TGTGCCAGCAGTTGGGACAGGGGGAGCACTGAAGCTTTCTTT.

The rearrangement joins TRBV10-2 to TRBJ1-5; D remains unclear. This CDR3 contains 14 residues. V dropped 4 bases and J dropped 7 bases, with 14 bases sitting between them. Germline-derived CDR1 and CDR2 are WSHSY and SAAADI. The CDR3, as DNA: TGCGCCAGCAGTGGGCCTCAATCTCGACAGCCCCAGCATTTT. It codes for CASSGPQSRQPQHF.

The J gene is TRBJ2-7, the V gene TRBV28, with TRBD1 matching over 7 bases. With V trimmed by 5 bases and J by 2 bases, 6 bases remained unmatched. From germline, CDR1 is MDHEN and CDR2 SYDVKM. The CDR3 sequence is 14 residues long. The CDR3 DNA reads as TGTGCCAGCAGTCTAGGACAGGTTCCCTACGAGCAGTACTTC. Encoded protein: CASSLGQVPYEQYF.

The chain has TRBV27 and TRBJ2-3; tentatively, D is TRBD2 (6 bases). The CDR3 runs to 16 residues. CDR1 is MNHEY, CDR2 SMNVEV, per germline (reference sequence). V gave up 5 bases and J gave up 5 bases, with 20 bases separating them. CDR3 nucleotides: TGTGCCAGCAGTCCCCACCGGGACTCAATGGGAGATACGCAGTATTTT. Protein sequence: CASSPHRDSMGDTQYF.

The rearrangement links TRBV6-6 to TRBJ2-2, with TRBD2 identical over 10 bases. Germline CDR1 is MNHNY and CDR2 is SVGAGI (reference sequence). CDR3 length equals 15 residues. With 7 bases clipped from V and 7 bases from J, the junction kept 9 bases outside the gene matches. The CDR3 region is CASTAAGGWSGELFF. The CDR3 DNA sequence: TGTGCCAGCACAGCAGCGGGGGGGTGGAGCGGGGAGCTGTTTTTT.

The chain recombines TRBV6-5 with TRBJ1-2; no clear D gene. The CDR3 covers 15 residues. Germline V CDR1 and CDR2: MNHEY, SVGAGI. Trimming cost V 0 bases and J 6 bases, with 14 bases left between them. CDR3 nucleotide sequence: TGTGCCAGCAGTTACTCTGTTACTCATCGGGATGGCTACACCTTC. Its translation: CASSYSVTHRDGYTF.

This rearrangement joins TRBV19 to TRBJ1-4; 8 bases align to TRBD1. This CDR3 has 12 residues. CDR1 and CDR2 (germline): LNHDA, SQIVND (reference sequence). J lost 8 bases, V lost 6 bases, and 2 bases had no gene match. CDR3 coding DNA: TGTGCCAGTAGCAGGGGGCAAGAAAAACTGTTTTTT. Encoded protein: CASSRGQEKLFF.

CDR3 DNA: TGTGCCAGCTCACCAAAGGGAGACTTTACCGGGGAGCTGTTTTTT. The encoded protein is CASSPKGDFTGELFF. The chain recombines TRBV18 with TRBJ2-2; D may be TRBD2 (5 bases). Germline CDR1 and CDR2: KGHSH and LQKENI. V was pared by 2 bases and J by 5 bases, with 12 bases between. This CDR3 is built from 15 residues.

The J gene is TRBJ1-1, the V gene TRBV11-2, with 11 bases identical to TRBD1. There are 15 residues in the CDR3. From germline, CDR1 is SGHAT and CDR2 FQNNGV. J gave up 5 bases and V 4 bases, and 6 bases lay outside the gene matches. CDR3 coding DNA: TGTGCCAGCAGCTCAGTCGGGACAGGGGGAACTGAAGCTTTCTTT. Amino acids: CASSSVGTGGTEAFF.

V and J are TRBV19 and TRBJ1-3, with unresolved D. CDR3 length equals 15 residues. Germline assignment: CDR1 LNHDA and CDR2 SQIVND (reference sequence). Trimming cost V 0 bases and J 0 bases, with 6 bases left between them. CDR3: CASSIDYGSGNTIYF. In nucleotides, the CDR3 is TGTGCCAGTAGTATAGATTACGGCTCTGGAAACACCATATATTTT.

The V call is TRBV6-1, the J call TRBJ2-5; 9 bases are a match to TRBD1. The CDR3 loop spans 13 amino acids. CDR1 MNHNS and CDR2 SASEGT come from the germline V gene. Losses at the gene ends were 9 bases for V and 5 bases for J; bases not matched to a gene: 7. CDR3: CASPGQGLETQYF. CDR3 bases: TGTGCCAGTCCGGGACAGGGCCTGGAGACCCAGTACTTC.

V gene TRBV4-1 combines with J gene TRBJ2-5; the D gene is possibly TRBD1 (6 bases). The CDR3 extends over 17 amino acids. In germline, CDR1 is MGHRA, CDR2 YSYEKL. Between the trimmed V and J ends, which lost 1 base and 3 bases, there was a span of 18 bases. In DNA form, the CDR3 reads TGCGCCAGCAGCCAAGCCCGGGCAGGGGAAGCGAAAGAGACCCAGTACTTC. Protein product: CASSQARAGEAKETQYF.

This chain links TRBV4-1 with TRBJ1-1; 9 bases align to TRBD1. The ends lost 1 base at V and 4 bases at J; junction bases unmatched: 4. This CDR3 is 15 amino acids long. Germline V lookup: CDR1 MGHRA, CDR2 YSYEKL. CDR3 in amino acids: CASSQGGDRATEAFF. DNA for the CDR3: TGCGCCAGCAGCCAAGGGGGGGACAGGGCCACTGAAGCTTTCTTT.

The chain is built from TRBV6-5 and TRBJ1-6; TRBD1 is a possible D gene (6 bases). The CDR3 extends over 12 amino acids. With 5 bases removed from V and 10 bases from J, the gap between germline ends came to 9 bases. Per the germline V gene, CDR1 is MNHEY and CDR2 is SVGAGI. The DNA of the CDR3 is TGTGCCAGCAGTGCAGGGGACTCACCCCTCCACTTT. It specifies CASSAGDSPLHF.

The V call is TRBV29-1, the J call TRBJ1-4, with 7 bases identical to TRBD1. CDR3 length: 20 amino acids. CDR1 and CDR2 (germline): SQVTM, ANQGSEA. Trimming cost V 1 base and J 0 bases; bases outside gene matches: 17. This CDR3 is CSVEGGFGRGNYATNEKLFF. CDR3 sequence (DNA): TGCAGCGTTGAAGGGGGGTTTGGCAGGGGGAATTATGCAACTAATGAAAAACTGTTTTTT.

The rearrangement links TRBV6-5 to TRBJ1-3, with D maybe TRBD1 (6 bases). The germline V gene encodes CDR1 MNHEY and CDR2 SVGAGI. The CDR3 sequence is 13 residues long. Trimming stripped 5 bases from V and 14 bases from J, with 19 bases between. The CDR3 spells CASSPTSGGRVYF. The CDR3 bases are TGTGCCAGCAGTCCCACGTCGGGGGGCCGGGTATATTTT.